These 30 T cell receptor beta chains were all obtained from the same sample, sequenced in a study of radiation and T cells in renal cell carcinoma. Sequenced by immunoSEQ multiplex PCR; TCRdb stores in-frame clones only, minus some. The sample includes roughly 80,000 clones, around 85% of them seen just once. Noted time point: blood 2 weeks post-SBRT. Treatment reported: 15 Gy SBRT to primary tumor, nephrectomy 4 weeks later. The sequenced sample was blood, obtained from a patient whose treatment included radiotherapy and nephrectomy. These TCRs come from a woman aged 45-60 years with renal cell carcinoma.

This chain connects TRBV7-9 to TRBJ2-7; TRBD1 aligns across 8 bases. From germline, CDR1 is SEHNR and CDR2 FQNEAQ (reference sequence). The CDR3 has 14 amino acids. The J segment lost 4 bases and the V segment lost 6 bases, leaving 8 bases of the junction unmatched. In nucleotides, the CDR3 is TGTGCCAGCAGGCAAGGACAGGGTAGTTACGAGCAGTACTTC. Its translation: CASRQGQGSYEQYF.

The chain combines TRBV11-2 with TRBJ1-6; 7 bases align to TRBD1. The CDR3 runs 14 residues. The V and J ends lost 5 bases and 7 bases, in that order; junction bases with no gene match: 5. Per the germline V gene, CDR1 is SGHAT and CDR2 is FQNNGV. The CDR3 is CASSEGQTNSPLHF. DNA for the CDR3: TGTGCCAGCAGCGAGGGACAGACCAATTCACCCCTCCACTTT.

This clone was counted a few times. In DNA form, the CDR3 reads TGTGCCATCAGAGGACAGGTTGGCTACACCTTC. It encodes CAIRGQVGYTF. The V call is TRBV10-3, the J call TRBJ1-2; 7 bases match TRBD1. The CDR3 runs 11 residues. V lost 6 bases and J lost 7; bases outside the gene matches: 2. Germline V lookup: CDR1 ENHRY, CDR2 SYGVKD.

This clone was found once. This chain links TRBV21-1 with TRBJ2-2; TRBD1 is the table's D call and was not checked against the DNA. TRBV21-1 is deemed a pseudogene. There are 12 residues in the CDR3. The CDR3 protein is CASSRQAGELFF. The DNA of the CDR3 is TGTGCCAGCAGCAGACAAGCCGGGGAGCTGTTTTTT.

The rearrangement links TRBV28 to TRBJ2-7; 7 bases map to TRBD2. The CDR3 covers 17 residues. CDR1 is MDHEN and CDR2 is SYDVKM in the germline V gene. J was trimmed by 0 bases and V by 5 bases; bases with no gene match: 13. The CDR3 region has the DNA TGTGCCAGCAGTACCCAGATCATGCGGGGGAGCTCCTACGAGCAGTACTTC. It specifies CASSTQIMRGSSYEQYF.

As concerns this clone: Likely a read error: the CDR3 ends without its conserved phenylalanine or tryptophan. The DNA is left out, because the CDR3 cannot be placed on it with certainty; the CDR3 is given as TCRdb lists it. The V call is TRBV7-2, the J call TRBJ2-6; TRBD2 is the table's D call, not checked against the DNA. CDR1 and CDR2 (germline): SGHTA, FQGNSA. The CDR3 totals 8 residues, both ends included. This CDR3 reads CASSVQRG.

The chain carries TRBV9 and TRBJ2-7; 13 nucleotides match TRBD2. CDR1 and CDR2 from the germline V gene are SGDLS and YYNGEE. The CDR3 covers 16 residues. Trimming removed 3 bases from V and 6 bases from J; junction bases left unmatched: 9. The DNA for the CDR3 is TGTGCCAGCAGCGCCCCTGGACTAGCGGGAGCGGTCGAGCAGTACTTC. Its translation is CASSAPGLAGAVEQYF.

V is TRBV7-2 and J is TRBJ1-5, with D hard to call. Per germline, CDR1 SGHTA and CDR2 FQGNSA. The CDR3 consists of 15 residues. V was shortened by 4 bases and J by 2 bases, with 12 bases between the two germline ends. Written as DNA, the CDR3 is TGTGCCAGCAGCTCAGTAGGGTGGGGCAATCAGCCCCAGCATTTT. Translated, it gives CASSSVGWGNQPQHF.

This rearrangement joins TRBV19 to TRBJ2-1; 7 bases fit TRBD2. Trimming at V came to 10 bases and at J to 10 bases, leaving 7 bases not matched to a gene. The CDR3 spans 11 residues. From germline, CDR1 is LNHDA and CDR2 SQIVND (reference sequence). The CDR3 loop reads CATHAGREQFF. As DNA, the CDR3 is TGTGCCACACACGCCGGGAGGGAGCAGTTCTTC. The variable domain in full, completed from reference TRBV19 and TRBJ2-1, reads DGGITQSPKYLFRKEGQNVTLSCEQNLNHDAMYWYRQDPGQGLRLIYYSQIVNDFQKGDIAEGYSVSREKKESFPLTVTSAQKNPTAFYLCATHAGREQFFGPGTRLTVL.

The chain couples TRBV10-3 to TRBJ2-7; D is perhaps TRBD1 (5 bases). Germline V gene sequence: CDR1 ENHRY, CDR2 SYGVKD. The V end was cut by 0 bases, the J end by 3 bases, with 9 bases between. The CDR3 is 14 residues long. This chain's CDR3 is CAISESLDSYEQYF. CDR3 DNA: TGTGCCATCAGTGAGTCCCTAGACAGCTACGAGCAGTACTTC.

Of note for this clone: The identical CDR3 is also encoded by other nucleotide sequences in the sample. The chain recombines TRBV11-3 with TRBJ2-3, with TRBD2 matching 11 bases. Germline CDR1 SGHNT, CDR2 YENEEA. V gave up 5 bases and J gave up 1 base; unmatched junction bases: 5. The CDR3 runs 16 residues. The DNA of the CDR3 is TGTGCCAGCAGCCTCGGGACTAGCGGCCGCACAGATACGCAGTATTTT. Residues: CASSLGTSGRTDTQYF.

Written as DNA, the CDR3 is TGTGCCAGCAGCCGGAGCGGGGGGGTATACAATGAGCAGTTCTTC. It codes for CASSRSGGVYNEQFF. The chain links TRBV7-2 to TRBJ2-1; 10 bases fit TRBD2. V shed 5 bases and J 4 bases; nucleotides not matched to a gene: 5. The V gene's germline CDR1 is SGHTA and CDR2 FQGNSA. CDR3 length equals 15 residues.

The chain employs TRBV12-2 and TRBJ1-4. TRBV12-2 is annotated as a pseudogene. The CDR3 has 17 residues. CDR3 nucleotide sequence: TGTGCAAGTCGCTTAGTCCCGGGGATAGGAACTAATGAAAAACTGTTTTTT. Translating gives CASRLVPGIGTNEKLFF.

Here the CDR3 reads CASSLGRAGDTDTQYF. The CDR3 DNA sequence: TGCGCCAGCAGCTTGGGTCGAGCGGGCGACACAGATACGCAGTATTTT. The chain carries TRBV5-1 and TRBJ2-3; maybe TRBD2 (6 bases). CDR3 size: 16 residues. The germline V and J ends were trimmed by 0 bases and 2 bases, with 13 bases remaining between them. Germline loops: CDR1 SGHRS, CDR2 YFSETQ.

This chain connects TRBV15 to TRBJ2-7, with D perhaps TRBD1 (5 bases). V gave up 2 bases and J gave up 2 bases, with 13 bases separating them. CDR1 is LNHNV and CDR2 is YYDKDF in the germline V gene (reference sequence). CDR3 length: 15 residues. The CDR3 nucleotides read TGTGCCACCAGCAGATACCCCGACAGACCCTACGAGCAGTACTTC. Its translation is CATSRYPDRPYEQYF.

The V gene is TRBV7-2, the J gene TRBJ2-7, with 9 positions matching TRBD2. The CDR3 is 14 amino acids. Germline-derived CDR1 and CDR2 are SGHTA and FQGNSA. V gave up 1 base and J gave up 9 bases; unmatched junction bases: 7. DNA for the CDR3: TGTGCCAGCAGCTTAGGTGGCGGGGGGGCTGGGCAGTACTTC. Protein: CASSLGGGGAGQYF. Full variable domain (rest looked up from reference TRBV7-2 and TRBJ2-7): GAGVSQSPSNKVTEKGKDVELRCDPISGHTALYWYRQSLGQGLEFLIYFQGNSAPDKSGLPSDRFSAERTGGSVSTLTIQRTQQEDSAVYLCASSLGGGGAGQYFGPGTRLTVT.

This chain links TRBV7-2 with TRBJ1-2; the match to TRBD1 covers 7 bases. This CDR3 spans 15 amino acids. The J segment lost 2 bases and the V segment lost 3 bases, leaving 6 bases of the junction unmatched. The germline V gene has CDR1 SGHTA and CDR2 FQGNSA. The CDR3 reads CASSLKGAVNYGYTF. The CDR3 nucleotides read TGTGCCAGCAGCTTGAAGGGGGCAGTGAACTATGGCTACACCTTC.

This clone was seen a few times. For the CDR3, the DNA is TGCGCCAGCAGTCTCGTTAGAGGGGACGAGCAGTACTTC. It is translated as CASSLVRGDEQYF. J is TRBJ2-7 and V is TRBV10-1, with D possibly called TRBD1 or TRBD2 (5 bases each). Germline CDR1 WNHNN, CDR2 SYGVQD (reference sequence). The CDR3 runs to 13 residues. Trimming removed 5 bases at V and 5 bases at J, with 13 bases between.

The J gene is TRBJ2-7, the V gene TRBV25-1, with TRBD1 matching over 10 bases. With 6 bases clipped from V and 2 bases from J, the junction kept 7 bases outside the gene matches. Per germline, CDR1 MGHDK and CDR2 SYGVNS. CDR3 length: 15 residues. The CDR3 spells CASRGVGQGTYEQYF. The CDR3 DNA sequence: TGTGCCAGCAGGGGCGTGGGACAGGGGACCTACGAGCAGTACTTC.

This rearrangement joins TRBV6-6 to TRBJ2-3; TRBD2 matches at 7 bases. In germline, CDR1 is MNHNY, CDR2 SVGAGI (reference sequence). The CDR3 consists of 15 residues. Losses at the gene ends were 6 bases for V and 7 bases for J; bases not matched to a gene: 13. CDR3 sequence reads: CASSRVAGAAHTQYF. The CDR3 DNA follows: TGTGCCAGCAGCCGGGTTGCGGGAGCCGCCCATACGCAGTATTTT.

CDR3: CASSPPQTTNYGYTF. CDR3 DNA sequence: TGTGCCAGCAGCCCCCCCCAGACAACTAACTATGGCTACACCTTC. This chain connects TRBV6-6 to TRBJ1-2; D remains ambiguous. Trimming left V 6 bases short and J 0 bases short, with 14 bases between. CDR1 and CDR2 from the germline V gene are MNHNY and SVGAGI (reference sequence). The CDR3 has 15 residues.

The chain couples TRBV5-6 to TRBJ2-5; TRBD2 matches 8 bases. Germline lookup yields CDR1 SGHDT and CDR2 YYEEEE. The CDR3 consists of 15 residues. Trimming cost V 3 bases and J 3 bases; bases outside gene matches: 7. CDR3 in amino acids: CASSSATSAEETQYF. The CDR3 nucleotides are TGTGCCAGCAGCTCAGCGACTAGCGCCGAAGAGACCCAGTACTTC.

The chain is built from TRBV6-5 and TRBJ1-1; TRBD1 is a possible D gene (5 bases). The CDR3 sequence is 12 residues long. With 5 bases removed from V and 11 bases from J, the gap between germline ends came to 15 bases. The V gene's germline CDR1 is MNHEY and CDR2 SVGAGI. Here the CDR3 reads CASSPSWGEAFF. The CDR3 bases are TGTGCCAGCAGTCCCTCTTGGGGGGAGGCTTTCTTT.

This chain links TRBV10-1 with TRBJ1-6; 8 nucleotides agree with TRBD1. V trimming: 6 bases; J trimming: 5 bases; junction bases outside the gene matches: 21. The CDR3 runs to 20 residues. Germline CDR1 is WNHNN and CDR2 is SYGVQD (reference sequence). The CDR3 sequence: CASRAWGGETGAGNNSPLHF. The CDR3, as DNA: TGCGCCAGCAGGGCGTGGGGGGGGGAGACAGGGGCTGGCAATAATTCACCCCTCCACTTT.

This chain joins TRBV7-9 and TRBJ1-2; perhaps TRBD1 as D (5 bases). The V end lost 5 bases, the J end lost 8 bases, and 12 bases lay between the germline ends. Looked up from germline, CDR1 is SEHNR and CDR2 is FQNEAQ (reference sequence). The length of the CDR3 is 12 residues. CDR3 nucleotides: TGTGCCAGCAGCATCGGGGGGAACGGCTACACCTTC. This codes for CASSIGGNGYTF.

This chain links TRBV4-1 with TRBJ2-7; maybe TRBD2 (5 bases). V lost 4 bases, J lost 3 bases, and 10 bases lay in between. The CDR3 has 13 amino acids. Germline V CDR1 and CDR2: MGHRA, YSYEKL. CDR3 sequence reads: CASSRDEGYEQYF. In DNA form, the CDR3 reads TGCGCCAGCAGCCGAGACGAGGGCTACGAGCAGTACTTC.

The V and J genes are TRBV6-5 and TRBJ2-2; D gene uncertain. The CDR3 runs to 13 residues. V was cut by 2 bases and J by 4 bases, with 5 bases left in between. Germline V gene sequence: CDR1 MNHEY, CDR2 SVGAGI. As DNA, the CDR3 is TGTGCCAGCAGTTACGACGGCACCGGGGAGCTGTTTTTT. It codes for CASSYDGTGELFF.

J is TRBJ2-7 and V is TRBV5-1, with 8 bases aligning to TRBD2. V dropped 5 bases and J dropped 2; count of bases not matched to a gene: 9. CDR1 and CDR2 from the germline V gene are SGHRS and YFSETQ. The CDR3 is made up of 15 amino acids. The chain's CDR3 is CASRVVAGTTYEQYF. In DNA form, the CDR3 reads TGCGCCAGCAGGGTGGTAGCGGGGACCACCTACGAGCAGTACTTC.

The rearrangement links TRBV7-2 to TRBJ2-7; no definite D call. The CDR3 has 12 amino acids. The germline CDR1 and CDR2 sequences are SGHTA and FQGNSA. V lost 1 base and J 7 bases, leaving 8 bases between the germline ends. The CDR3 coding sequence is TGTGCCAGCAGCTTAGTTAGGGTAGAGCAGTACTTC. Residues: CASSLVRVEQYF.

This chain connects TRBV4-3 to TRBJ1-1; D uncertain. This CDR3 has 14 amino acids. The germline CDR1 and CDR2 sequences are LGHNA and YSLEER. Trimming removed 0 bases from V and 0 bases from J, with 5 bases in between. CDR3 nucleotide sequence: TGCGCCAGCAGCCAAGATCCCGTGAACACTGAAGCTTTCTTT. The encoded protein is CASSQDPVNTEAFF.